A selection of T cell receptor beta chains follows, all from one sample in a study of CD8 T cells in Susac syndrome. TCRdb re-analysed the immunoSEQ multiplex PCR reads in MiXCR, keeping a single row per CDR3 protein. The sample consists of approximately 300,000 distinct CDR3 sequences, almost 85% of them appearing once. Sequencing used CD8+ T cells from PBMCs. Receptor source: a human donor with multiple sclerosis. The CDR3 runs from the conserved cysteine through the conserved F or W. D genes are given only for firm matches. Clone size, where shown, is once, few, many, or a class for clones that have expanded.

v_call: TRBV20-1; j_call: TRBJ1-3; d_call: NA; clone_size: NA; cdr3_aa: CSARDSRLGDIYF; cdr3_nt: TGCAGTGCTAGAGATTCCCGACTAGGGGACATATATTTT
v_call: TRBV20-1; j_call: TRBJ2-7; d_call: NA; clone_size: NA; cdr3_aa: CSARDETEFSYYEQYF; cdr3_nt: TGCAGTGCTAGAGATGAGACAGAGTTTTCCTACTACGAGCAGTACTTC
v_call: TRBV27; j_call: TRBJ1-2; d_call: NA; clone_size: NA; cdr3_aa: CASSSRDRVLGGYTF; cdr3_nt: TGTGCCAGCAGTTCACGGGACCGTGTTTTGGGTGGCTACACCTTC
v_call: TRBV29-1; j_call: TRBJ1-2; d_call: NA; clone_size: NA; cdr3_aa: CSVPSTPYGYTF; cdr3_nt: TGCAGCGTTCCCAGTACCCCTTATGGCTACACCTTC
v_call: TRBV7-9; j_call: TRBJ2-1; d_call: NA; clone_size: NA; cdr3_aa: CASSLGLSRGEQFF; cdr3_nt: TGTGCCAGCAGCTTGGGACTCAGCCGGGGTGAGCAGTTCTTC
v_call: TRBV27; j_call: TRBJ1-1; d_call: NA; clone_size: NA; cdr3_aa: CASSRPGDRYTEAFF; cdr3_nt: TGTGCCAGCAGTCGACCGGGAGACCGGTACACTGAAGCTTTCTTT
v_call: TRBV27; j_call: TRBJ1-2; d_call: NA; clone_size: NA; cdr3_aa: CASSLTMWTATNYGYTF; cdr3_nt: TGTGCCAGCAGTTTAACTATGTGGACAGCCACTAACTATGGCTACACCTTC
v_call: TRBV27; j_call: TRBJ2-5; d_call: TRBD2; clone_size: NA; cdr3_aa: CASSLSPGTSRETQYF; cdr3_nt: TGTGCCAGCAGTTTATCTCCCGGGACTAGCCGAGAGACCCAGTACTTC
v_call: TRBV6-5; j_call: TRBJ1-5; d_call: NA; clone_size: NA; cdr3_aa: CASSALGVNQPQHF; cdr3_nt: TGTGCCAGCAGTGCTTTAGGGGTGAATCAGCCCCAGCATTTT
v_call: TRBV24-1; j_call: TRBJ1-1; d_call: NA; clone_size: NA; cdr3_aa: CATSVGGGATEAFF; cdr3_nt: TGTGCCACCAGTGTTGGGGGAGGAGCTACTGAAGCTTTCTTT
v_call: TRBV29-1; j_call: TRBJ2-3; d_call: NA; clone_size: NA; cdr3_aa: CSVEGYLTDTQYF; cdr3_nt: TGCAGCGTTGAAGGGTACCTAACAGATACGCAGTATTTT
v_call: TRBV10-2; j_call: TRBJ2-1; d_call: NA; clone_size: few; cdr3_aa: CASSVTGPPQDEQFF; cdr3_nt: TGCGCCAGCAGTGTAACCGGGCCGCCCCAGGATGAGCAGTTCTTC
v_call: TRBV18; j_call: TRBJ1-1; d_call: NA; clone_size: NA; cdr3_aa: CASSTVALGEAFF; cdr3_nt: TGTGCCAGCTCCACGGTGGCTCTAGGTGAAGCTTTCTTT
v_call: TRBV7-9; j_call: TRBJ1-6; d_call: NA; clone_size: NA; cdr3_aa: CASSLGGGSPLHF; cdr3_nt: TGTGCCAGCAGCTTAGGGGGAGGTTCACCCCTCCACTTT
v_call: TRBV28; j_call: TRBJ1-1; d_call: NA; clone_size: NA; cdr3_aa: CASSQGTSTEAFF; cdr3_nt: TGTGCCAGCAGCCAGGGGACTTCCACTGAAGCTTTCTTT
v_call: TRBV28; j_call: TRBJ2-7; d_call: TRBD2; clone_size: NA; cdr3_aa: CASSLPVGRGFGVYEQYF; cdr3_nt: TGTGCCAGCAGTCTACCAGTTGGGCGGGGGTTTGGTGTCTACGAGCAGTACTTC
v_call: TRBV20-1; j_call: TRBJ1-2; d_call: NA; clone_size: NA; cdr3_aa: CSASPPGRLKYGYTF; cdr3_nt: TGCAGTGCTAGCCCCCCCGGACGGCTCAAGTATGGCTACACCTTC
v_call: TRBV6-5; j_call: TRBJ2-1; d_call: TRBD2; clone_size: NA; cdr3_aa: CASSYTITGLAGNNEQFF; cdr3_nt: TGTGCCAGCAGTTACACAATAACTGGACTAGCGGGAAACAATGAGCAGTTCTTC
v_call: TRBV2; j_call: TRBJ2-5; d_call: NA; clone_size: NA; cdr3_aa: CASSEVDGPETQYF; cdr3_nt: TGTGCCAGCAGTGAGGTGGACGGACCAGAGACCCAGTACTTC
v_call: TRBV29-1; j_call: TRBJ2-3; d_call: NA; clone_size: NA; cdr3_aa: CSVPLVTDTQYF; cdr3_nt: TGCAGCGTCCCCCTTGTTACGGATACGCAGTATTTT
v_call: TRBV28; j_call: TRBJ2-2; d_call: TRBD2; clone_size: NA; cdr3_aa: CASSRAGDTGELFF; cdr3_nt: TGTGCCAGCAGTCGGGCGGGGGATACCGGGGAGCTGTTTTTT
v_call: TRBV5-4; j_call: TRBJ2-7; d_call: NA; clone_size: once; cdr3_aa: CASSFWDKAYEQYF; cdr3_nt: TGTGCCAGCAGCTTTTGGGACAAGGCCTACGAGCAGTACTTC
v_call: TRBV6-5; j_call: TRBJ2-7; d_call: NA; clone_size: once; cdr3_aa: CASSYDPGSYEQYF; cdr3_nt: TGTGCCAGCAGTTACGATCCGGGCTCCTACGAGCAGTACTTC
v_call: TRBV7-2; j_call: TRBJ2-7; d_call: NA; clone_size: NA; cdr3_aa: CASGEIREQYF; cdr3_nt: TGTGCCAGCGGGGAAATAAGAGAGCAGTACTTC
v_call: TRBV7-9; j_call: TRBJ2-1; d_call: TRBD2; clone_size: NA; cdr3_aa: CASSTGLAGGDEQFF; cdr3_nt: TGTGCCAGCAGCACCGGACTAGCGGGAGGCGATGAGCAGTTCTTC
v_call: TRBV15; j_call: TRBJ2-5; d_call: TRBD1; clone_size: NA; cdr3_aa: CATSRSRQGVETQYF; cdr3_nt: TGTGCCACCAGCAGATCTCGACAGGGAGTCGAGACCCAGTACTTC
v_call: TRBV19; j_call: TRBJ2-1; d_call: NA; clone_size: NA; cdr3_aa: CASSFTVDNEQFF; cdr3_nt: TGTGCCAGTAGCTTCACAGTGGACAATGAGCAGTTCTTC
v_call: TRBV12-3/TRBV12-4; j_call: TRBJ2-7; d_call: NA; clone_size: NA; cdr3_aa: CASTIGDF; cdr3_nt: TGTGCCAGCACCATTGGGGACTTC
v_call: TRBV4-2; j_call: TRBJ2-1; d_call: NA; clone_size: few; cdr3_aa: CASSQAGDIYNEQFF; cdr3_nt: TGTGCCAGCAGCCAAGCGGGAGACATCTACAATGAGCAGTTCTTC
v_call: TRBV20-1; j_call: TRBJ2-1; d_call: NA; clone_size: NA; cdr3_aa: CSARDLAAYNEQFF; cdr3_nt: TGCAGTGCTAGAGATTTAGCGGCTTACAATGAGCAGTTCTTC
v_call: TRBV24-1; j_call: TRBJ1-2; d_call: NA; clone_size: few; cdr3_aa: CATSPDSNYGYTF; cdr3_nt: TGTGCCACCAGTCCGGACTCAAACTATGGCTACACCTTC
v_call: TRBV28; j_call: TRBJ2-5; d_call: NA; clone_size: NA; cdr3_aa: CASSLSSVGGTQYF; cdr3_nt: TGTGCCAGCAGTTTATCGTCCGTAGGAGGGACCCAGTACTTC
v_call: TRBV9; j_call: TRBJ2-7; d_call: NA; clone_size: NA; cdr3_aa: CASSVGWASLEEQYF; cdr3_nt: TGTGCCAGCAGCGTAGGGTGGGCGTCCCTAGAAGAGCAGTACTTC
v_call: TRBV6-2/TRBV6-3; j_call: TRBJ2-2; d_call: NA; clone_size: NA; cdr3_aa: CASSSPLRAQNGELFF; cdr3_nt: TGTGCCAGCAGTTCCCCCTTAAGGGCGCAGAACGGGGAGCTGTTTTTT
v_call: TRBV27; j_call: TRBJ2-3; d_call: NA; clone_size: few; cdr3_aa: CASSLSSQGSTDTQYF; cdr3_nt: TGTGCCAGCAGTTTATCGTCACAGGGTAGCACAGATACGCAGTATTTT
v_call: TRBV7-8; j_call: TRBJ2-5; d_call: NA; clone_size: NA; cdr3_aa: CASSLVAYQETQYF; cdr3_nt: TGTGCCAGCAGCTTAGTCGCTTACCAAGAGACCCAGTACTTC
v_call: TRBV5-1; j_call: TRBJ2-7; d_call: NA; clone_size: NA; cdr3_aa: CASSMVDDYEQYF; cdr3_nt: TGCGCCAGCAGCATGGTCGACGACTACGAGCAGTACTTC
v_call: TRBV6-5; j_call: TRBJ2-2; d_call: NA; clone_size: NA; cdr3_aa: CASSRNPGELFF; cdr3_nt: TGTGCCAGCAGCCGGAACCCCGGGGAGCTGTTTTTT
v_call: TRBV28; j_call: TRBJ2-7; d_call: TRBD2; clone_size: NA; cdr3_aa: CASSGGLASNEQYF; cdr3_nt: TGTGCCAGCAGCGGAGGACTAGCCTCCAACGAGCAGTACTTC
v_call: TRBV7-2; j_call: TRBJ2-1; d_call: NA; clone_size: NA; cdr3_aa: CASRKVPEMSYNEQFF; cdr3_nt: TGTGCCAGCAGAAAAGTCCCCGAGATGTCCTACAATGAGCAGTTCTTC
v_call: TRBV4-3; j_call: TRBJ2-7; d_call: TRBD1; clone_size: NA; cdr3_aa: CASSQRDRGYEQYF; cdr3_nt: TGCGCCAGCAGCCAACGGGACAGGGGTTACGAGCAGTACTTC
v_call: TRBV2; j_call: TRBJ2-1; d_call: NA; clone_size: NA; cdr3_aa: CASTRGVGYNEQFF; cdr3_nt: TGTGCCAGCACTCGTGGGGTGGGCTACAATGAGCAGTTCTTC
v_call: TRBV6-6; j_call: TRBJ1-1; d_call: TRBD1; clone_size: NA; cdr3_aa: CASSEIRGKNTEAFF; cdr3_nt: TGTGCCAGCAGCGAGATCAGGGGGAAGAACACTGAAGCTTTCTTT
v_call: TRBV6-2/TRBV6-3; j_call: TRBJ2-2; d_call: TRBD1; clone_size: NA; cdr3_aa: CASSGKGQGADTGELFF; cdr3_nt: TGTGCCAGCAGCGGTAAAGGGCAGGGGGCTGACACCGGGGAGCTGTTTTTT
v_call: TRBV7-8; j_call: TRBJ1-1; d_call: NA; clone_size: NA; cdr3_aa: CASSSLRGGTEAFF; cdr3_nt: TGTGCCAGCAGCTCCCTCAGGGGCGGAACTGAAGCTTTCTTT
v_call: TRBV20-1; j_call: TRBJ2-7; d_call: NA; clone_size: NA; cdr3_aa: CSAQDLGRPGYEQYF; cdr3_nt: TGCAGTGCTCAAGACCTAGGACGCCCCGGGTACGAGCAGTACTTC
v_call: TRBV28; j_call: TRBJ1-2; d_call: NA; clone_size: NA; cdr3_aa: CASSLLLGVNYGYTF; cdr3_nt: TGTGCCAGCAGTTTACTCCTTGGGGTTAACTATGGCTACACCTTC
v_call: TRBV18; j_call: TRBJ1-1; d_call: NA; clone_size: NA; cdr3_aa: CASSPYSRWDTEAFF; cdr3_nt: TGTGCCAGCTCACCTTACAGTAGATGGGACACTGAAGCTTTCTTT
v_call: TRBV4-3; j_call: TRBJ2-2; d_call: NA; clone_size: NA; cdr3_aa: CASGRVGGSDGELFF; cdr3_nt: TGCGCCAGCGGACGTGTCGGGGGCTCGGACGGGGAGCTGTTTTTT
v_call: TRBV4-1; j_call: TRBJ1-6; d_call: NA; clone_size: NA; cdr3_aa: CASSQEAGENSPLHF; cdr3_nt: TGCGCCAGCAGCCAAGAGGCGGGTGAAAATTCACCCCTCCACTTT
v_call: TRBV28; j_call: TRBJ2-7; d_call: TRBD1; clone_size: once; cdr3_aa: CASCLWGQAYEQYF; cdr3_nt: TGTGCCAGCTGTTTGTGGGGACAGGCATACGAGCAGTACTTC
v_call: TRBV30; j_call: TRBJ2-1; d_call: NA; clone_size: NA; cdr3_aa: CAWSDSRTEQFF; cdr3_nt: TGTGCCTGGAGCGATAGCCGTACAGAGCAGTTCTTC
v_call: TRBV7-9; j_call: TRBJ1-2; d_call: TRBD1; clone_size: NA; cdr3_aa: CASSFGTGIDGYTF; cdr3_nt: TGTGCCAGCAGCTTCGGGACAGGGATAGATGGCTACACCTTC
v_call: TRBV2; j_call: TRBJ2-7; d_call: NA; clone_size: NA; cdr3_aa: CAAGGMSSYEQYF; cdr3_nt: TGTGCCGCCGGCGGGATGTCCTCCTACGAGCAGTACTTC
v_call: TRBV7-3; j_call: TRBJ1-1; d_call: NA; clone_size: NA; cdr3_aa: CASSLTPGTEAFF; cdr3_nt: TGTGCCAGCAGCTTAACGCCAGGTACTGAAGCTTTCTTT
v_call: TRBV6-5; j_call: TRBJ1-5; d_call: TRBD1; clone_size: NA; cdr3_aa: CASSHDGTENQPQHF; cdr3_nt: TGTGCCAGCAGTCACGATGGGACAGAAAATCAGCCCCAGCATTTT
v_call: TRBV6-5; j_call: TRBJ1-3; d_call: NA; clone_size: NA; cdr3_aa: CASSQTLSGNTIYF; cdr3_nt: TGTGCCAGCAGTCAGACCCTCTCTGGAAACACCATATATTTT